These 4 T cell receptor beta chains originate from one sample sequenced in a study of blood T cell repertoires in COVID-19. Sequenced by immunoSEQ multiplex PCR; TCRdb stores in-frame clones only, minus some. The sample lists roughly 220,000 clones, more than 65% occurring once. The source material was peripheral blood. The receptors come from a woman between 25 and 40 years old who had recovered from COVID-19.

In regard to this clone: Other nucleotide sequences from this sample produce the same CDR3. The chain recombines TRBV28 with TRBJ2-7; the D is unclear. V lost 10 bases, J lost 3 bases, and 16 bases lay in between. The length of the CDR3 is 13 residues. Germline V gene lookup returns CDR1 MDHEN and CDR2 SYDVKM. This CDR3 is CAISTRSVYEQYF. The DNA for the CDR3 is TGTGCCATCTCGACGCGGTCGGTCTACGAGCAGTACTTC. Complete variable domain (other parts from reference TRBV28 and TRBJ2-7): DVKVTQSSRYLVKRTGEKVFLECVQDMDHENMFWYRQDPGLGLRLIYFSYDVKMKEKGDIPEGYSVSREKKERFSLILESASTNQTSMYLCAISTRSVYEQYFGPGTRLTVT.

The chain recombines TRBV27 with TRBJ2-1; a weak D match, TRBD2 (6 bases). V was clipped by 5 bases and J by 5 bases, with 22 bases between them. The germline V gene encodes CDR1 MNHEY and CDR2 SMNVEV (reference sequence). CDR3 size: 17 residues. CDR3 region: CASSLTTSLGLHNEQFF. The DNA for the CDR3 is TGTGCCAGCAGTCTTACGACTAGTTTGGGGTTACACAATGAGCAGTTCTTC.

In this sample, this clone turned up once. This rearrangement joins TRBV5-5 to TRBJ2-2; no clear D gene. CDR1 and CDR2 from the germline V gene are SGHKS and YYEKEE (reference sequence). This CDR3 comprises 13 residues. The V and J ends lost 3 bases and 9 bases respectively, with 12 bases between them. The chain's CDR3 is CASSSLPGRELFF. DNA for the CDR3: TGTGCCAGCAGCTCGCTCCCGGGTCGGGAGCTGTTTTTT.

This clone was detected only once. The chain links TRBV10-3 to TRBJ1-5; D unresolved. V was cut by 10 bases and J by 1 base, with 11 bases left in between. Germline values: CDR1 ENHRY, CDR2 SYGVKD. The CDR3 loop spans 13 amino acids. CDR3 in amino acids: CATNSESNQPQHF. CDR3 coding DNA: TGTGCCACTAACTCCGAAAGCAATCAGCCCCAGCATTTT.